The source of this TCR beta chain is a study of shared clonotypes between healthy human individuals. Study-level results: Estimated clonotype richness was generally higher in naive than memory subsets.

Profiling relied on immunoSEQ multiplex PCR, and the TCRdb table lists in-frame clones only, not all of them. The table has around 2,000,000 clones, 85% to 95% seen once. A word on this clone: Its antigen remains unknown.

CD8 cells classed as naive were CD45RO-negative and positively selected for CCR7, excluding terminally differentiated effector memory CD45RA+ cells. Each of the donors was a healthy adult who was HIV-negative and had not had a recent acute infection or vaccination. CDR3 length: 16 amino acids. The sequence was obtained from a man aged 18-30 years in good health. Some clones in this sample may be carry-over from other donors' samples. This chain connects TRBV21-1 to TRBJ1-1; TRBD1 was called by the table and not checked on the DNA. TRBV21-1 is shown as a pseudogene. Sequencing used naive CD8+ T cells from PBMCs. CDR3 sequence: CASSTPGQLMNTEAFF. CDR3 bases: TGTGCCAGCAGCACACCTGGACAGCTCATGAACACTGAAGCTTTCTTT.